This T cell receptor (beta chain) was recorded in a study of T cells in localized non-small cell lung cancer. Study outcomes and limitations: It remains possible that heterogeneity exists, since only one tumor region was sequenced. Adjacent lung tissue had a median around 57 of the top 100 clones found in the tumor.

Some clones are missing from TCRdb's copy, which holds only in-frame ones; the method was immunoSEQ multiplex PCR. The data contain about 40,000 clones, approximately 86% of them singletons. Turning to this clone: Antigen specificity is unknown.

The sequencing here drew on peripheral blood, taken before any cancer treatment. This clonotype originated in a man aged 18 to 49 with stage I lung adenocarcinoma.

The CDR3 coding sequence is TGTGCCAGCAGCTCCCTGACTAGGGGGCAAGAGACCCAGTACTTC. It is translated as CASSSLTRGQETQYF. The genes are TRBV5-5 and TRBJ2-5, with D tentatively TRBD1 or TRBD2 (6 bases each). Trimming removed 3 bases at V and 2 bases at J, with 14 bases between. This CDR3 is 15 amino acids long. Germline CDR1 and CDR2: SGHKS and YYEKEE (reference sequence).